This T cell receptor (beta chain) was profiled in a study of T cell repertoires in cytomegalovirus infection. Overall study context: CMV infection and matching HLA type were both indicated by public TCR beta signatures. Study-level results: Summed public TCR beta family frequency identified CMV carriers bearing the relevant HLA. Predominance within the ex vivo response was attributable to HLA-C-restricted CMV-specific TCR beta clonotypes.

TCRdb re-derived calls from the reads in MiXCR, one entry per CDR3 protein. There are 500,000 or so distinct CDR3 sequences in the sample; 15% to 20% occur only once, and more than 20% lies in the top ten. V was trimmed by 2 bases and J by 1 base, leaving 11 bases between them. Germline CDR1 and CDR2: MNHEY and SVGAGI. This CDR3 comprises 15 residues. In this sample, this clonotype turned up a few times. Its specificity is unknown. The source is a human donor in good health (CMV status not recorded). Some clones in this sample may be carry-over from other donors' samples. The chain joins TRBV6-5 to TRBJ1-1; no firm D call. The sample comprised CD8+ T cells from PBMCs. DNA for the CDR3: TGTGCCAGCAGTTACCGCGGTGACGCGAACACTGAAGCTTTCTTT. Its translation: CASSYRGDANTEAFF.